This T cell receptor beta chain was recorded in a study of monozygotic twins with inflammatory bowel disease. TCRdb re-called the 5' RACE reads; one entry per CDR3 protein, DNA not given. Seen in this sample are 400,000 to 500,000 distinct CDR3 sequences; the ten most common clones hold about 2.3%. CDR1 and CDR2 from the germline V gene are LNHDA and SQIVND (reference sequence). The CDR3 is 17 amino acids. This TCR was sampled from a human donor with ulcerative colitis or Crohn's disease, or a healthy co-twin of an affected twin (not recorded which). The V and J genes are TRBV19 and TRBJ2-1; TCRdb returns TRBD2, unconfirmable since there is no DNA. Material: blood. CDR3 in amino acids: CASSIGSGTSFVDEQFF.